Listed here is a single T cell receptor beta chain. These data originate in a study of blood T cell repertoires in COVID-19. Study-wide context: Material from acute and convalescent COVID-19 was sourced from the United States, Italy and Spain.

Sequenced by immunoSEQ multiplex PCR; TCRdb stores in-frame clones only, minus some. The table lists 100,000 to 150,000 clones, about four fifths of them singletons. J lost 3 bases, V lost 4 bases, and 6 bases had no gene match. There are 17 residues in the CDR3. Germline values: CDR1 MNHNS, CDR2 SASEGT. This receptor was taken from a woman older than 75 with acute or convalescent COVID-19. This chain links TRBV6-1 with TRBJ1-4; TRBD1 agrees at 12 bases. Sequenced: peripheral blood. CDR3 DNA sequence: TGTGCCAGCAGTGGAGCGGGACAGGGGGCGTCTAATGAAAAACTGTTTTTT. Residues: CASSGAGQGASNEKLFF.